What follows describes a single T cell receptor (beta chain). Primers for the PCR totalled 60 Vbeta and 13 Jbeta. Some clones are missing from TCRdb's copy, which holds only in-frame ones; the method was immunoSEQ multiplex PCR. The table records fewer than 100,000 clones, 6% to 9% of them present only once. This sample stems from a study of cytomegalovirus exposure and HLA in healthy donors. The CDR3 extends over 13 amino acids. V lost 6 bases, J lost 5 bases, and 14 bases lay in between. Germline V gives CDR1 PRHDT, CDR2 FYEKMQ (reference sequence). The sequencing input was PBMCs. The rearrangement joins TRBV13 to TRBJ2-7, with D possibly matching TRBD2 (5 bases). This receptor was obtained from a man aged 50 to 59 in good health and CMV-seronegative. CDR3 coding DNA: TGTGCCAGCAGTCGGGGTCGGCGGGACGAGCAGTACTTC. Translation: CASSRGRRDEQYF.